This is a list of T cell receptor beta chains from one sample in a study of T cells in tumors after PD-1 blockade. The data were produced by immunoSEQ multiplex PCR, yet TCRdb's version contains in-frame clones alone and is incomplete. The repertoire holds approximately 6,200 clones, around 83% seen once, with roughly 50% in the top ten. The sequencing used PBMCs, collected after anti-PD-1 therapy. These receptors all stem from a human donor with advanced basal cell or squamous cell carcinoma (not recorded which). The CDR3 runs from the conserved cysteine through the conserved F or W. The order of the fields is CDR3 DNA, CDR3 protein, clone size, J gene, D gene, V gene. D genes are given only for firm matches. For some rows the clone size is stated as once, few or many, or as a class when expanded; others skip it.

TGTGCCACCAGTGGGGGGCCAAGGAGGGGCACTTTGGGCAATGAGCAGTTCTTC CATSGGPRRGTLGNEQFF . TRBJ2-1 . TRBV24-1
TGCGCCAGCAGCTTGGTGGCAGGGTCTGAAAAACTGTTTTTT CASSLVAGSEKLFF . TRBJ1-4 . TRBV5-1
TGTGCCAGCAGCCAAGATGAATACGGGACAGGGGATTGGAACTATGGCTACACCTTC CASSQDEYGTGDWNYGYTF . TRBJ1-2 TRBD1 TRBV3-1/TRBV3-2
TGTGCCAGTAGTGAGCGGGGGCGAGGGAATCAGCCCCAGCATTTT CASSERGRGNQPQHF few TRBJ1-5 . TRBV19
TGTGCCACCAGCAGAGATCGGTCCTCTCACACCGGGGAGCTGTTTTTT CATSRDRSSHTGELFF . TRBJ2-2 . TRBV15
TGTGCCAGCAGTGAACGACAGGTGGGCACCGGGGAGCTGTTTTTT CASSERQVGTGELFF . TRBJ2-2 . TRBV6-1
TGTGCCAGCAGCTTAAAGTTCGGTCAGATCCGACTCACCGGGGAGCTGTTTTTT CASSLKFGQIRLTGELFF . TRBJ2-2 . TRBV13
TGTGCCAGCAGCCGGACAGGGGCTGGAAACACCATATATTTT CASSRTGAGNTIYF . TRBJ1-3 TRBD1 TRBV6-5
TGTGCCAGCAGCCGGCTGGCGGGGAACACCGGGGAGCTGTTTTTT CASSRLAGNTGELFF . TRBJ2-2 . TRBV7-2
TGTGCCAGCAGTGAACGGAAAAACAATGAGCAGTTCTTC CASSERKNNEQFF few TRBJ2-1 . TRBV6-1
TGTGCCAGCAGCTTAGAGAGGGGCCTTACCCTTATGAATGAGCAGTTCTTC CASSLERGLTLMNEQFF . TRBJ2-1 . TRBV7-2
TGTGCCAGCAGCCAGTCGACAGGTGGCACTGAAGCTTTCTTT CASSQSTGGTEAFF . TRBJ1-1 . TRBV3-1/TRBV3-2
TGTGCCACCAGAAACTCTGGGGCCAACGTCCTGACTTTC CATRNSGANVLTF . TRBJ2-6 . TRBV6-4
TGTGCCAGTAGTGTTGGGACAGGGAGCCGGAAGACCCAGTACTTC CASSVGTGSRKTQYF . TRBJ2-5 TRBD1 TRBV19
TGTGCCAGCAGCTTGGGACTAGCGGGGGGGTGCCCCTACGAGCAGTACTTC CASSLGLAGGCPYEQYF . TRBJ2-7 TRBD2 TRBV7-8
TGTGCCAGCTCCCGCCCGTTCACAGATACGCAGTATTTT CASSRPFTDTQYF . TRBJ2-3 . TRBV2
TGCGCCAGCAGCCAGGGGGGGATAGTCGAAGCTTTCTTT CASSQGGIVEAFF . TRBJ1-1 TRBD1 TRBV5-1
TGTGCCAGCAGCTTCCTACCGGGACAGGAGTACGAGCAGTACTTC CASSFLPGQEYEQYF . TRBJ2-7 TRBD1 TRBV7-2
TGCGCCAGCAGCGACAGGGACCACTCTGGAAACACCATATATTTT CASSDRDHSGNTIYF . TRBJ1-3 TRBD1 TRBV10-2
TGTGCCAGCAGGGGTAGCGGGGGGGCCACCTACGAGCAGTACTTC CASRGSGGATYEQYF once TRBJ2-7 TRBD2 TRBV2
TGCGCCAGCAGCGTTAGCGGGGGGGCACATGAGACCCAGTACTTC CASSVSGGAHETQYF once TRBJ2-5 TRBD2 TRBV5-1
TGTGCCAGCAGCGGGAGGGACAGGGGGAATTCACCCCTCCACTTT CASSGRDRGNSPLHF . TRBJ1-6 TRBD1 TRBV6-5
TGTGCTAGTGGTTTGGCTCCGGGACTAGTTTTCTATGAGCAGTTCTTC CASGLAPGLVFYEQFF . TRBJ2-1 TRBD2 TRBV12-5
TGTGCCAGCAGCGCCTCGTGGGGCACTGAAGCTTTCTTT CASSASWGTEAFF few TRBJ1-1 . TRBV6-5
TGTGCCAGTAGTATTAGCGGAACCTACAATGAGCAGTTCTTC CASSISGTYNEQFF few TRBJ2-1 . TRBV19
TGTGCCAGCAGTCCGAGACAGGGGGCAAGTGTTTCGGATACGCAGTATTTT CASSPRQGASVSDTQYF . TRBJ2-3 TRBD1 TRBV27
TGTGCCAGCAGCCCAAGTCTGTTGGAGGCGCAGTATTTT CASSPSLLEAQYF once TRBJ2-3 . TRBV4-2
TGTGCCAGCAGCTTACCCCCGGGGAACACCTACGAGCAGTACTTC CASSLPPGNTYEQYF . TRBJ2-7 . TRBV7-8
TGTGCCAGCAGTGAAGCGGGGGGCTACTCGGGCTCCTACAATGAGCAGTTCTTC CASSEAGGYSGSYNEQFF . TRBJ2-1 . TRBV2
TGTGCCAGCAGCTATCGGGGGGCCCAGGATGGTGAGCAGTTCTTC CASSYRGAQDGEQFF . TRBJ2-1 . TRBV9
TGTGCCAGCAGCTTATCCGGTAGCGGGGGGCGTCGACACACAGATACGCAGTATTTT CASSLSGSGGRRHTDTQYF . TRBJ2-3 TRBD2 TRBV7-6
TGCAGTGCTGTCCGGGACATAAGGAACCACTTC CSAVRDIRNHF . TRBJ2-7 . TRBV20-1
TGTGCCAGCAGCCAGGGAAATTTGAACACTGAAGCTTTCTTT CASSQGNLNTEAFF . TRBJ1-1 . TRBV16
TGTGCCAGCAGCTATGGACAGTCCTTATACAATGAGCAGTTCTTC CASSYGQSLYNEQFF . TRBJ2-1 . TRBV5-5